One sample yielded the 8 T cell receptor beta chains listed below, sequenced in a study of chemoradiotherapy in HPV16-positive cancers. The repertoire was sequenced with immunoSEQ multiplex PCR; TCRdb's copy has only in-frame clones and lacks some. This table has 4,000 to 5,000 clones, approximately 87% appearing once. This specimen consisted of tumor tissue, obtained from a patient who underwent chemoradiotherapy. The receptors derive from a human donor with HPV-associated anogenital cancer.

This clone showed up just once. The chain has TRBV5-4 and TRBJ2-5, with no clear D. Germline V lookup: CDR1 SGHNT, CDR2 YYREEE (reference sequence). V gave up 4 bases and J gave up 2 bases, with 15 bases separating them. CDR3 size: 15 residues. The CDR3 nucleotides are TGTGCCAGCAGCCATCCCACCGGCTCACAAGAGACCCAGTACTTC. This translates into CASSHPTGSQETQYF.

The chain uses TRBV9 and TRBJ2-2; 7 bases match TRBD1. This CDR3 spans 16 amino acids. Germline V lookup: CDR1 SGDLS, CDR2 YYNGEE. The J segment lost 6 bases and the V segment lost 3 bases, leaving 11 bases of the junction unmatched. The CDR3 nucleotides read TGTGCCAGCAGCGAGGGGGCCTCGAGTAGGCCCGGGGAGCTGTTTTTT. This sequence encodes CASSEGASSRPGELFF.

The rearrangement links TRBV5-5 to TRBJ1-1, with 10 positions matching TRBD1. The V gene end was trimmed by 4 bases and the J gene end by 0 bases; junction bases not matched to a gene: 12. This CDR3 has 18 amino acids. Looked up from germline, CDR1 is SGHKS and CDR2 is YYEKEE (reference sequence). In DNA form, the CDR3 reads TGTGCCAGCAGCGCCCTGATTGGGACAGGGGACATGAACACTGAAGCTTTCTTT. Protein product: CASSALIGTGDMNTEAFF.

CDR3 in DNA: TGTGCCAGCTCACCAGCGGACAGGGGGAGCCCCCTCTACAATGAGCAGTTCTTC. Its protein product is CASSPADRGSPLYNEQFF. The V call is TRBV18, the J call TRBJ2-1, with 10 bases lining up with TRBD1. Germline V gene sequence: CDR1 KGHSH, CDR2 LQKENI. V trimming: 2 bases; J trimming: 3 bases; junction bases outside the gene matches: 10. The CDR3 has 18 residues.

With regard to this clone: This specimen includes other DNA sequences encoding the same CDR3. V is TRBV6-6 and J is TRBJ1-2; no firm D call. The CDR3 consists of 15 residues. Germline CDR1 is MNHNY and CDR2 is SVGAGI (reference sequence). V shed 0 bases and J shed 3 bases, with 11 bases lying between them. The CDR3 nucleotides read TGTGCCAGCAGTTACTCTCCCGGAGGAGACTATGGCTACACCTTC. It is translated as CASSYSPGGDYGYTF.

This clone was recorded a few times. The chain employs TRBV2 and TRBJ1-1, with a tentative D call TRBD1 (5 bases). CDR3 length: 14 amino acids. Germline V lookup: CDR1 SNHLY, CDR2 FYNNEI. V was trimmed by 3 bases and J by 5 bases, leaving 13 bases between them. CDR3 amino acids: CASSDGQGGTEAFF. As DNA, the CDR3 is TGTGCCAGCAGTGATGGCCAGGGTGGAACTGAAGCTTTCTTT.

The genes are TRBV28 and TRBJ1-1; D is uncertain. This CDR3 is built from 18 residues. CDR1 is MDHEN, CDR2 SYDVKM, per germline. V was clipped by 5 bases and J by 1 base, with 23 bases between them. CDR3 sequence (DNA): TGTGCCAGCAGTCCGGCTGGGGTTGGGAGGAATGGGAACACTGAAGCTTTCTTT. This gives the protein CASSPAGVGRNGNTEAFF.

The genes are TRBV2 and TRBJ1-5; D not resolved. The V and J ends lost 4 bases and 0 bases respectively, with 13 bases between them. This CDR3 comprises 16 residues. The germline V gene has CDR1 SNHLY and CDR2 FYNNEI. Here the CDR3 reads CASSGGPVHSNQPQHF. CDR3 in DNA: TGTGCCAGCAGTGGTGGGCCAGTCCATAGCAATCAGCCCCAGCATTTT.